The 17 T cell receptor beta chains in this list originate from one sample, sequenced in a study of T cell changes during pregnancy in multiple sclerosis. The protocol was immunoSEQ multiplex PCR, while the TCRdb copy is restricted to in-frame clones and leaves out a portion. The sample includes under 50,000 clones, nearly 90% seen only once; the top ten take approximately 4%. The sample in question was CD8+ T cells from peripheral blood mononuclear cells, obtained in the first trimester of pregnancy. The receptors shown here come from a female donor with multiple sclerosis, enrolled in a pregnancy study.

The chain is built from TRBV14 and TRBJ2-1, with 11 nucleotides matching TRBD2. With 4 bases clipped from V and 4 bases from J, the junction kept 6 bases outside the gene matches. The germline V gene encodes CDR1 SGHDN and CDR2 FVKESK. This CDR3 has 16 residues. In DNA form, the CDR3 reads TGTGCCAGCAGCCTCGTAGCGGGGGGGCCTTACAATGAGCAGTTCTTC. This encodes CASSLVAGGPYNEQFF.

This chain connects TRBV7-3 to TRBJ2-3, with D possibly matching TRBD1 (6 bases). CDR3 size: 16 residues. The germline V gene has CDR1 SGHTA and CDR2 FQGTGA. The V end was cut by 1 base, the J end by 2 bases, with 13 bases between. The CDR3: CASSLKNRDYTDTQYF. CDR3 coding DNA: TGTGCCAGCAGCTTAAAGAACAGGGATTACACAGATACGCAGTATTTT.

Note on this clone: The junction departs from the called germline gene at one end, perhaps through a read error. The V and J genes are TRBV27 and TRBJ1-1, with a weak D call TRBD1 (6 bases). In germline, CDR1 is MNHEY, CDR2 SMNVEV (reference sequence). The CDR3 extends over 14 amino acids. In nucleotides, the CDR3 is TGTGCCAGCAGTTTAAGTACGTGGGACACCGAAGCTTTCTTT. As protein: CASSLSTWDTEAFF.

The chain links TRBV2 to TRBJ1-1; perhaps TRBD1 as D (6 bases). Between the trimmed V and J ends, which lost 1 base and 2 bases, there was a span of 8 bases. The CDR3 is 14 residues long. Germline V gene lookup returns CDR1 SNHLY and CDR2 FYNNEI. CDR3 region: CASSEGTANTEAFF. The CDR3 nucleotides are TGTGCCAGCAGTGAAGGGACAGCCAACACTGAAGCTTTCTTT.

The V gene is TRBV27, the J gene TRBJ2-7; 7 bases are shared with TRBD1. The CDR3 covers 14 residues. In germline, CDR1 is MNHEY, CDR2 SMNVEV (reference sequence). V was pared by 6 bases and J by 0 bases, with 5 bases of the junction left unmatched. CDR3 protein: CASRWTGGSYEQYF. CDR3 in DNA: TGTGCCAGCAGGTGGACAGGAGGCTCCTACGAGCAGTACTTC.

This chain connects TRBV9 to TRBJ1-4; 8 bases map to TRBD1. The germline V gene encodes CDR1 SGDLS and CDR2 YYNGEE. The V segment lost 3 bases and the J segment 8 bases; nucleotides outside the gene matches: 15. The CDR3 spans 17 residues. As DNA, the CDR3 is TGTGCCAGCAGCGATAATCCGCGGACAGGGAGATCCGAAAAACTGTTTTTT. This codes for CASSDNPRTGRSEKLFF. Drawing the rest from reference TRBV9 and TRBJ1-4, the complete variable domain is DSGVTQTPKHLITATGQRVTLRCSPRSGDLSVYWYQQSLDQGLQFLIQYYNGEERAKGNILERFSAQQFPDLHSELNLSSLELGDSALYFCASSDNPRTGRSEKLFFGSGTQLSVL.

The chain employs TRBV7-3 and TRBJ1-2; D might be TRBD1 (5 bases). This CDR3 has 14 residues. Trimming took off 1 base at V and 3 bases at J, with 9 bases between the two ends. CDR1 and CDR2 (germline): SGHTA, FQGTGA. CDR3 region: CASSLSSGDYGYTF. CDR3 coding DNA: TGTGCCAGCAGCTTAAGTTCGGGGGACTATGGCTACACCTTC.

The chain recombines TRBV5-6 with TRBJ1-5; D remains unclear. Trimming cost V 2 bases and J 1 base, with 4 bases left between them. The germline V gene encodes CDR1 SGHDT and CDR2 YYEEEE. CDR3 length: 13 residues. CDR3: CASSFGSNQPQHF. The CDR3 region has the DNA TGTGCCAGCAGCTTTGGCAGCAATCAGCCCCAGCATTTT.

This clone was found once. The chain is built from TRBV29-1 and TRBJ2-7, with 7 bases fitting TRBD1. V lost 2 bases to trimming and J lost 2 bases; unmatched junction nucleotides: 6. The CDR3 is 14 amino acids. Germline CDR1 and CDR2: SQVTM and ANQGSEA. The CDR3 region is CSVEFGGQAYEQYF. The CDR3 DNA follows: TGCAGCGTTGAATTCGGTGGACAGGCCTACGAGCAGTACTTC.

In nucleotides, the CDR3 is TGCGCCAGCAGTGAGTCGCTAGCGGGGGCAGAGACCCAGTACTTC. It yields the protein CASSESLAGAETQYF. This chain joins TRBV10-1 and TRBJ2-5; 10 positions agree with TRBD2. Germline assignment: CDR1 WNHNN and CDR2 SYGVQD (reference sequence). After removal of 0 bases from V and 4 bases from J, the junction contained 2 bases not matched to a gene. The CDR3 covers 15 residues.

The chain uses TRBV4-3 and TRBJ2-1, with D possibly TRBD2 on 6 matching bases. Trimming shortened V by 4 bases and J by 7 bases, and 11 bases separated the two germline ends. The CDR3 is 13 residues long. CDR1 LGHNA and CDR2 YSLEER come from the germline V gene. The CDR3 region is CASSPVAGNEQFF. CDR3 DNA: TGCGCCAGCAGCCCAGTGGCGGGGAATGAGCAGTTCTTC.

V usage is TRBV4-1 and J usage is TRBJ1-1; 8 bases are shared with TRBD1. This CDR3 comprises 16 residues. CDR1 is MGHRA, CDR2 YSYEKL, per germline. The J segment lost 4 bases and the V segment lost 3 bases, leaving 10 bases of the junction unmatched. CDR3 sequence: CASSQQGARVSTEAFF. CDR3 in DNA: TGCGCCAGCAGCCAGCAGGGGGCAAGGGTGAGCACTGAAGCTTTCTTT.

CDR3 region: CASSYPGVTEAFF. The CDR3 DNA reads TGTGCCAGCAGTTACCCAGGGGTCACTGAAGCTTTCTTT. The chain combines TRBV6-6 with TRBJ1-1; D perhaps matches TRBD1 (6 bases). The CDR3 is made up of 13 amino acids. In germline, CDR1 is MNHNY, CDR2 SVGAGI (reference sequence). The V end was cut by 2 bases, the J end by 4 bases, with 8 bases between.

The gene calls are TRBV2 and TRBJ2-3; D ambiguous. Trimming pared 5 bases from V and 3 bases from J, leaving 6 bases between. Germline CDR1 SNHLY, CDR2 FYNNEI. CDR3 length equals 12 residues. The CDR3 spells CASSSITDTQYF. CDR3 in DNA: TGTGCCAGCAGTTCTATAACAGATACGCAGTATTTT.

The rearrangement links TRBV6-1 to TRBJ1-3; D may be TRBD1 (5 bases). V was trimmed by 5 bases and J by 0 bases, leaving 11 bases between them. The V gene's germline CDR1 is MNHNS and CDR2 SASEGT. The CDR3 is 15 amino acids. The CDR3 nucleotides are TGTGCCAGCAGTACTGACAGCAGCTCTGGAAACACCATATATTTT. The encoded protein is CASSTDSSSGNTIYF.

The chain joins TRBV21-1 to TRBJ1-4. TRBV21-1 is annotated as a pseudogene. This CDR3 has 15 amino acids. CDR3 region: CASSWRDATNEKLFF. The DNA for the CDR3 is TGTGCCAGCAGCTGGCGGGATGCAACTAATGAAAAACTGTTTTTT.

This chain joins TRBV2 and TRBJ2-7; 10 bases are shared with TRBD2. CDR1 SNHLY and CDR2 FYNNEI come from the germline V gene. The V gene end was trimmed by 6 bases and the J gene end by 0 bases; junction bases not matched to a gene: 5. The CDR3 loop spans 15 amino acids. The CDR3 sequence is CASSGSGGASYEQYF. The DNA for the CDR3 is TGTGCCAGCAGCGGGAGCGGGGGGGCCTCCTACGAGCAGTACTTC.